A single TCR beta chain is shown here with its context. Clones were sequenced by immunoSEQ multiplex PCR, and TCRdb holds only the in-frame ones, with some missing. The sample consists of some 120,000 clones, 89% of them appearing once. The data stem from a study of control samples from healthy donors and cancer patients. The CDR3 runs 18 residues. In germline, CDR1 is SGHAT, CDR2 FQNNGV. The ends lost 0 bases at V and 0 bases at J; junction bases unmatched: 9. This sequence joins TRBV11-2 and TRBJ2-5; 8 nucleotides line up with TRBD2. The TCR originated in a man aged 45-65 years in good health. Material for sequencing was blood. CDR3 sequence: CASSLDRGGAMYQETQYF. DNA for the CDR3: TGTGCCAGCAGCTTAGATCGGGGGGGGGCCATGTACCAAGAGACCCAGTACTTC.